This passage covers 25 T cell receptor beta chains from one sample sequenced in a study of T cell repertoires in cytomegalovirus infection. Antigens of these TCRs are unknown. TCRdb reprocessed the reads with MiXCR, giving one entry per CDR3 protein. The data contain about 470,000 distinct CDR3 sequences, roughly 42% of them singletons. Sequencing used cultured PBMCs, obtained from culture after CMV antigen stimulation. All receptors derive from a human donor in good health (CMV status not recorded). Some clones in this sample may be carry-over from other donors' samples.

The V call is TRBV12-3 or TRBV12-4, the J call TRBJ2-3; D is ambiguous. This CDR3 is 14 amino acids long. The V gene lost 5 bases and the J gene lost 0 bases, with 9 bases spanning the gap. The CDR3 sequence is CASSPTESTDTQYF. CDR3 sequence (DNA): TGTGCCAGCAGTCCTACAGAGAGCACAGATACGCAGTATTTT.

J is TRBJ1-6 and V is TRBV19; TRBD1 is a possible D gene (5 bases). The CDR3 extends over 14 amino acids. The V end was cut by 6 bases, the J end by 10 bases, with 16 bases between. Germline V CDR1 and CDR2: LNHDA, SQIVND (reference sequence). CDR3 sequence (DNA): TGTGCCAGTAGCCCTGGGGCAGGGAGATCACCCCTCCACTTT. This codes for CASSPGAGRSPLHF.

V is TRBV27 and J is TRBJ2-2, with D uncertain. V was shortened by 0 bases and J by 0 bases, with 11 bases between the two germline ends. CDR3 length: 17 amino acids. The germline V gene has CDR1 MNHEY and CDR2 SMNVEV (reference sequence). CDR3 in DNA: TGTGCCAGCAGTTTATCCGGTCTCCCCGCGAACACCGGGGAGCTGTTTTTT. Protein: CASSLSGLPANTGELFF.

The J gene is TRBJ1-1, the V gene TRBV7-6; no clear D. Germline V gives CDR1 SGHVS, CDR2 FNYEAQ. The V gene lost 3 bases and the J gene lost 1 base, with 18 bases spanning the gap. CDR3 length: 17 amino acids. The CDR3 region is CASSLFGVGRPNTEAFF. The DNA of the CDR3 is TGTGCCAGCAGCTTGTTCGGTGTGGGCAGGCCGAACACTGAAGCTTTCTTT.

The genes are TRBV20-1 and TRBJ2-5; TRBD1 matches at 8 bases. The CDR3 spans 13 residues. Trimming removed 3 bases from V and 7 bases from J; junction bases left unmatched: 7. Germline V gene data show CDR1 as DFQATT and CDR2 as SNEGSKA (reference sequence). CDR3 amino acids: CSARRQGPSTQYF. CDR3 nucleotide sequence: TGCAGTGCTAGGAGACAGGGGCCCTCGACCCAGTACTTC.

The V gene is TRBV11-2, the J gene TRBJ2-5, with a weak D call TRBD1 (6 bases). Trimming cost V 1 base and J 2 bases, with 17 bases left between them. This CDR3 comprises 17 residues. Per germline, CDR1 SGHAT and CDR2 FQNNGV. The CDR3 DNA follows: TGTGCCAGCAGCTTAGGCAGGGGAGCAGACAGTCAAGAGACCCAGTACTTC. It specifies CASSLGRGADSQETQYF.

This chain links TRBV20-1 with TRBJ2-5; 8 bases map to TRBD2. Germline V gives CDR1 DFQATT, CDR2 SNEGSKA (reference sequence). Trimming cost V 5 bases and J 1 base; bases outside gene matches: 6. The CDR3 spans 14 residues. The CDR3 DNA reads as TGCAGTGCTCCCCGGGCGGGGGGCCAAGAGACCCAGTACTTC. It yields the protein CSAPRAGGQETQYF.

The genes are TRBV5-4 and TRBJ2-5; D is tentatively TRBD1 or TRBD2 (5 bases each). Germline-derived CDR1 and CDR2 are SGHNT and YYREEE (reference sequence). V was shortened by 5 bases and J by 1 base, with 18 bases between the two germline ends. The length of the CDR3 is 16 residues. The CDR3 nucleotides read TGTGCCAGCAGTTCTTCCGGGACCAACCTCCAAGAGACCCAGTACTTC. Translation gives CASSSSGTNLQETQYF.

This CDR3 reads CASIPTSGGYNEQFF. CDR3 DNA sequence: TGTGCCAGCATCCCGACTAGCGGGGGGTACAATGAGCAGTTCTTC. The chain uses TRBV6-8 and TRBJ2-1, with 13 bases fitting TRBD2. This CDR3 is built from 15 residues. CDR1 and CDR2 (germline): MNHGY, SAAAGT. J was trimmed by 4 bases and V by 7 bases; bases with no gene match: 4.

This sequence joins TRBV6-5 and TRBJ2-1; 11 nucleotides agree with TRBD2. Germline V CDR1 and CDR2: MNHEY, SVGAGI. The V segment lost 8 bases and the J segment 3 bases; nucleotides outside the gene matches: 6. The CDR3 has 15 residues. Here the CDR3 DNA reads TGTGCCAGCCGAAAAACTAGCGGGGGCTACAATGAGCAGTTCTTC. Translation: CASRKTSGGYNEQFF.

This chain links TRBV4-1 with TRBJ2-5, with 7 nucleotides matching TRBD2. V shed 6 bases, J shed 3 bases, and the junction held 7 bases outside the gene matches. Germline V gives CDR1 MGHRA, CDR2 YSYEKL. This CDR3 region has 14 residues. This chain's CDR3 is CASSSERGKETQYF. CDR3 DNA sequence: TGCGCCAGCAGTTCAGAGCGGGGAAAAGAGACCCAGTACTTC.

The chain joins TRBV7-2 to TRBJ2-2, with D possibly being TRBD2 (6 bases). There are 15 residues in the CDR3. Trimming shortened V by 2 bases and J by 1 base, and 8 bases separated the two germline ends. Germline CDR1 reads SGHTA; CDR2 reads FQGNSA. As DNA, the CDR3 is TGTGCCAGCAGCTTACTAGCGCGGAACACCGGGGAGCTGTTTTTT. Its translation is CASSLLARNTGELFF. The full variable domain, completed using reference TRBV7-2 and TRBJ2-2, is GAGVSQSPSNKVTEKGKDVELRCDPISGHTALYWYRQSLGQGLEFLIYFQGNSAPDKSGLPSDRFSAERTGGSVSTLTIQRTQQEDSAVYLCASSLLARNTGELFFGEGSRLTVL.

The chain has TRBV12-3 or TRBV12-4 and TRBJ1-2; TRBD1 aligns across 8 bases. Trimming removed 5 bases from V and 0 bases from J; junction bases left unmatched: 2. This CDR3 comprises 14 residues. CDR3 DNA: TGTGCCAGCAGTGCACAGGGGGCTAACTATGGCTACACCTTC. This sequence encodes CASSAQGANYGYTF.

This clonotype was seen ten or more times. The gene calls are TRBV7-2 and TRBJ1-3; 9 positions match TRBD1. CDR1 is SGHTA and CDR2 is FQGNSA in the germline V gene. The CDR3 runs 14 residues. V dropped 5 bases and J dropped 8; count of bases not matched to a gene: 7. CDR3 residues: CASSRRTGEDTIYF. CDR3 sequence (DNA): TGTGCCAGCAGCCGCAGGACAGGGGAGGACACCATATATTTT.

This clonotype was seen a handful of times. The genes are TRBV12-5 and TRBJ2-7; the D is unclear. The CDR3 totals 12 residues. The V end lost 7 bases, the J end lost 4 bases, and 11 bases lay between the germline ends. Per the germline V gene, CDR1 is LGHNT and CDR2 is FRNRAP. The CDR3 here is CASASFTYEQYF. The CDR3 DNA reads as TGTGCTAGTGCCTCCTTCACTTACGAGCAGTACTTC.

V gene TRBV12-3 or TRBV12-4 combines with J gene TRBJ1-5; tentative D call: TRBD1 (5 bases). The length of the CDR3 is 15 residues. Trimming shortened V by 6 bases and J by 4 bases, and 16 bases separated the two germline ends. This chain's CDR3 is CASREGGAGNQPQHF. In DNA form, the CDR3 reads TGTGCCAGCAGAGAGGGAGGGGCAGGGAATCAGCCCCAGCATTTT.

The V and J genes are TRBV10-3 and TRBJ2-3, with 7 bases that match TRBD1. This CDR3 contains 11 residues. J gave up 4 bases and V 10 bases, and 2 bases lay outside the gene matches. Germline assignment: CDR1 ENHRY and CDR2 SYGVKD. The CDR3 region is CATTGADTQYF. The CDR3 region has the DNA TGTGCCACAACAGGGGCAGATACGCAGTATTTT.

The chain employs TRBV7-6 and TRBJ2-3; 10 positions match TRBD1. Germline CDR1 is SGHVS and CDR2 is FNYEAQ. The CDR3 covers 17 residues. Trimming cost V 4 bases and J 2 bases; bases outside gene matches: 9. The CDR3 region is CASSWETGTGVTDTQYF. CDR3 DNA: TGTGCCAGCAGCTGGGAGACCGGGACAGGGGTCACAGATACGCAGTATTTT.

The rearrangement links TRBV7-8 to TRBJ2-3; 7 nucleotides align to TRBD1. The ends lost 4 bases at V and 4 bases at J; junction bases unmatched: 5. Germline loops: CDR1 SGHVS, CDR2 FQNEAQ. There are 14 residues in the CDR3. For the CDR3, the DNA is TGTGCCAGCAGCTACAGGGGTGGGGCAGATACGCAGTATTTT. This sequence encodes CASSYRGGADTQYF.

This rearrangement joins TRBV27 to TRBJ1-5, with a tentative D call TRBD1 (5 bases). The V end was cut by 10 bases, the J end by 4 bases, with 14 bases between. The CDR3 sequence is 13 residues long. In germline, CDR1 is MNHEY, CDR2 SMNVEV (reference sequence). The CDR3 sequence: CATQGAENQPQHF. As DNA, the CDR3 is TGTGCCACCCAGGGAGCTGAAAATCAGCCCCAGCATTTT.

The chain carries TRBV7-9 and TRBJ2-6, with 9 positions matching TRBD1. The germline V gene has CDR1 SEHNR and CDR2 FQNEAQ (reference sequence). The V segment lost 3 bases and the J segment 2 bases; nucleotides outside the gene matches: 2. The CDR3 has 16 amino acids. The CDR3 DNA reads as TGTGCCAGCAGCTTCGGGACAGGGCCTGGGGCCAACGTCCTGACTTTC. It specifies CASSFGTGPGANVLTF.

This clonotype was detected ten times or more. The chain links TRBV12-3 or TRBV12-4 to TRBJ2-3; 9 bases match TRBD1. The trim removed 5 bases at V and 10 bases at J, leaving 7 bases unmatched. The CDR3 extends over 13 amino acids. CDR3 bases: TGTGCCAGCAGTCCCGGGACAGGGATGGCGCAGTATTTT. Translated, it gives CASSPGTGMAQYF.

V and J are TRBV12-3 or TRBV12-4 and TRBJ2-2; the D is unclear. CDR3 length equals 14 residues. The V end was cut by 6 bases, the J end by 5 bases, with 13 bases between. CDR3 DNA sequence: TGTGCCAGCAGGACCATAGTGGAGACCGGGGAGCTGTTTTTT. Encoded protein: CASRTIVETGELFF.

This clonotype was recorded a few times. This chain connects TRBV7-8 to TRBJ1-5; a possible D gene is TRBD1 (5 bases). Trimming stripped 5 bases from V and 1 base from J, with 15 bases between. The CDR3 covers 16 residues. From germline, CDR1 is SGHVS and CDR2 FQNEAQ. The CDR3 DNA sequence: TGTGCCAGCAGCCTCCAGGGCCTAGGGAGCAATCAGCCCCAGCATTTT. Its translation is CASSLQGLGSNQPQHF. The whole variable domain, filled in from reference TRBV7-8 and TRBJ1-5, reads GAGVSQSPRYKVAKRGQDVALRCDPISGHVSLFWYQQALGQGPEFLTYFQNEAQLDKSGLPSDRFFAERPEGSVSTLKIQRTQQEDSAVYLCASSLQGLGSNQPQHFGDGTRLSIL.

V and J are TRBV10-3 and TRBJ1-1; tentative D call: TRBD1 (5 bases). This CDR3 is built from 15 residues. Germline V gene lookup returns CDR1 ENHRY and CDR2 SYGVKD. Between the trimmed V and J ends, which lost 0 bases and 3 bases, there was a span of 11 bases. CDR3 nucleotides: TGTGCCATCAGTGAGTCAGGGGCCCGAGACACTGAAGCTTTCTTT. It codes for CAISESGARDTEAFF.